Below, one T cell receptor (beta chain) is given with its context. These data originate in a study of blood T cells in healthy people across ages. Germline V CDR1 and CDR2: SQVTM, ANQGSEA. The CDR3 is 13 residues long. Alongside a J-beta primer mix, a sample-barcoded 5' primer served in a second PCR lasting roughly 7 to 11 cycles. From the 5' RACE reads, TCRdb called clonotypes with MiXCR, one entry per CDR3 protein. Seen here are fewer than 800,000 distinct CDR3 sequences, 25% observed once, and the top ten hold more than 7.5%. The sample also formed part of further work on T cells of mothers and their children.

The specimen sequenced was blood. The chain couples TRBV29-1 to TRBJ2-1, with 10 bases lining up with TRBD2. The end of the DNA aligns better with TRBJ2-7, so the J call may be wrong. The sequence came from a boy aged 5-17 years in good health. CDR3 in amino acids: CSPRSLAGAEQYF. The CDR3 nucleotides are TGCAGCCCACGAAGCCTAGCGGGAGCCGAGCAGTACTTC.